This T cell receptor (beta chain) was obtained from a study of T cell responses to AZD1222 COVID-19 vaccine. In germline, CDR1 is MDHEN, CDR2 SYDVKM. J gave up 1 base and V 3 bases, and 2 bases lay outside the gene matches. The CDR3 loop spans 14 amino acids. The data were produced by immunoSEQ multiplex PCR, yet TCRdb's version contains in-frame clones alone and is incomplete. The data show under 150,000 clones, about 92% seen once. Sample: peripheral blood, taken on day 0 of AZD1222 vaccination. The chain is built from TRBV28 and TRBJ2-5; 7 bases agree with TRBD1. This clonotype was sampled from an adult in good health. The CDR3 here is CASSLGTAQETQYF. CDR3 nucleotide sequence: TGTGCCAGCAGTTTGGGGACAGCCCAAGAGACCCAGTACTTC.